The 18 T cell receptor beta chains given below trace back to one sample, sequenced in a study of blood T cell repertoires in COVID-19. Sequenced by immunoSEQ multiplex PCR; TCRdb stores in-frame clones only, minus some. The sample has about 68,000 clones, about 85% seen once. Sequencing was carried out using peripheral blood. The receptors were sampled from a woman in her forties or fifties with COVID-19, enrolled during active disease.

V is TRBV7-2 and J is TRBJ2-4; TRBD2 might be the D (5 bases). Per germline, CDR1 SGHTA and CDR2 FQGNSA. The V gene lost 3 bases and the J gene lost 0 bases, with 12 bases spanning the gap. This CDR3 is 16 amino acids long. Here the CDR3 DNA reads TGTGCCAGCAGCTTGTGGGCGGACTTAGCCAAAAACATTCAGTACTTC. The encoded protein is CASSLWADLAKNIQYF. The full variable domain, its missing parts supplied by reference TRBV7-2 and TRBJ2-4, is GAGVSQSPSNKVTEKGKDVELRCDPISGHTALYWYRQSLGQGLEFLIYFQGNSAPDKSGLPSDRFSAERTGGSVSTLTIQRTQQEDSAVYLCASSLWADLAKNIQYFGAGTRLSVL.

J is TRBJ2-6 and V is TRBV18, with D hard to call. The V end was cut by 3 bases, the J end by 4 bases, with 4 bases between. This CDR3 spans 13 amino acids. Germline CDR1 is KGHSH and CDR2 is LQKENI. The CDR3 DNA follows: TGTGCCAGCTCACCGTCGGGGGCCAACGTCCTGACTTTC. Translating it yields CASSPSGANVLTF.

This chain uses TRBV2 with TRBJ1-5; TRBD1 matches 8 bases. The V and J ends lost 3 bases and 3 bases, in that order; junction bases with no gene match: 4. The CDR3 sequence is 15 residues long. Looked up from germline, CDR1 is SNHLY and CDR2 is FYNNEI. CDR3 residues: CASSDLGQVNQPQHF. The CDR3 bases are TGTGCCAGCAGTGATCTGGGACAGGTCAATCAGCCCCAGCATTTT.

This chain uses TRBV7-8 with TRBJ1-1; D is possibly TRBD1 (6 bases). This CDR3 is 14 amino acids long. The ends were cut back, 2 bases at V and 1 base at J, with 8 bases in the middle. The germline V gene has CDR1 SGHVS and CDR2 FQNEAQ. The CDR3 reads CASSLNRANTEAFF. The CDR3 region has the DNA TGTGCCAGCAGCTTAAACAGGGCGAACACTGAAGCTTTCTTT.

This clone was detected only a few times. This chain joins TRBV7-2 and TRBJ1-1, with 7 bases lining up with TRBD1. The V segment lost 10 bases and the J segment 9 bases; nucleotides outside the gene matches: 11. The CDR3 spans 12 residues. Germline V gene data show CDR1 as SGHTA and CDR2 as FQGNSA. The CDR3: CATRDRNYKAFF. In DNA form, the CDR3 reads TGTGCCACCCGGGACAGAAACTACAAAGCTTTCTTT.

The gene calls are TRBV3-1 (or the pseudogene TRBV3-2) and TRBJ2-5, with 7 bases that match TRBD1. There are 16 residues in the CDR3. V shed 3 bases and J 1 base; nucleotides not matched to a gene: 8. The germline V gene encodes CDR1 LGHDT and CDR2 YNNKEL (reference sequence). The CDR3 loop reads CASSQGHRGVQETQYF. The DNA for the CDR3 is TGTGCCAGCAGCCAGGGCCACAGGGGCGTCCAAGAGACCCAGTACTTC.

This clone appeared a single time. The chain employs TRBV11-2 and TRBJ2-5, with 11 bases lining up with TRBD1. Per germline, CDR1 SGHAT and CDR2 FQNNGV. After removal of 5 bases from V and 3 bases from J, the junction contained 5 bases not matched to a gene. This CDR3 is 15 amino acids long. CDR3: CASSRTGGYEETQYF. The CDR3, as DNA: TGTGCCAGCAGCCGGACAGGGGGCTACGAAGAGACCCAGTACTTC.

This chain connects TRBV6-2 or TRBV6-3 to TRBJ2-6; 8 nucleotides line up with TRBD2. Trimming cost V 8 bases and J 0 bases; bases outside gene matches: 6. This CDR3 comprises 16 residues. The germline V gene encodes CDR1 MNHEY and CDR2 SVGEGT. CDR3 loop: CASRRGGSSGANVLTF. DNA of the CDR3: TGTGCCAGCCGCCGGGGGGGAAGCTCTGGGGCCAACGTCCTGACTTTC.

V and J are TRBV27 and TRBJ2-6; D uncertain. From germline, CDR1 is MNHEY and CDR2 SMNVEV (reference sequence). V lost 6 bases and J lost 4, with 10 bases in between. CDR3 length equals 14 residues. The CDR3 nucleotides read TGTGCCAGCAGCCAGGTGGCCGGGGCCAACGTCCTGACTTTC. Translation: CASSQVAGANVLTF. The entire variable domain, with the rest obtained from reference TRBV27 and TRBJ2-6, is as follows: EAQVTQNPRYLITVTGKKLTVTCSQNMNHEYMSWYRQDPGLGLRQIYYSMNVEVTDKGDVPEGYKVSRKEKRNFPLILESPSPNQTSLYFCASSQVAGANVLTFGAGSRLTVL.

The CDR3 protein is CSVGDRGFYEQYF. The CDR3 nucleotides are TGCAGCGTTGGGGACAGGGGGTTTTACGAGCAGTACTTC. The chain carries TRBV29-1 and TRBJ2-7; 11 positions agree with TRBD1. Germline V CDR1 and CDR2: SQVTM, ANQGSEA. The CDR3 sequence is 13 residues long. V was clipped by 4 bases and J by 4 bases; unmatched bases: 3.

The chain is built from TRBV6-5 and TRBJ2-3; D is perhaps TRBD2 (5 bases). V lost 11 bases to trimming and J lost 2 bases, with 17 bases between them. The CDR3 extends over 14 amino acids. From germline, CDR1 is MNHEY and CDR2 SVGAGI. CDR3 residues: CASQRGLLTDTQYF. CDR3 coding DNA: TGTGCCTCGCAACGAGGACTCCTCACAGATACGCAGTATTTT.

The chain has TRBV11-3 and TRBJ1-1, with a possible D match to TRBD1 (6 bases). The CDR3 extends over 17 amino acids. Per germline, CDR1 SGHNT and CDR2 YENEEA. With 4 bases removed from V and 1 base from J, the gap between germline ends came to 19 bases. CDR3 coding DNA: TGTGCCAGCAGCTCCGCAGGGTGGGGGCGGAAGAACACTGAAGCTTTCTTT. Its translation is CASSSAGWGRKNTEAFF. Complete variable domain (other parts from reference TRBV11-3 and TRBJ1-1): EAGVVQSPRYKIIEKKQPVAFWCNPISGHNTLYWYLQNLGQGPELLIRYENEEAVDDSQLPKDRFSAERLKGVDSTLKIQPAELGDSAVYLCASSSAGWGRKNTEAFFGQGTRLTVV.

The genes are TRBV3-1 (or the pseudogene TRBV3-2) and TRBJ2-1, with 10 bases fitting TRBD1. The CDR3 loop spans 14 amino acids. CDR1 LGHDT and CDR2 YNNKEL come from the germline V gene (reference sequence). V shed 0 bases, J shed 7 bases, and the junction held 0 bases outside the gene matches. CDR3: CASSQEDRGNEQFF. The DNA of the CDR3 is TGTGCCAGCAGCCAAGAGGACAGGGGGAATGAGCAGTTCTTC.

The rearrangement uses TRBV20-1 and TRBJ2-2, with D unclear. V lost 3 bases, J lost 0 bases, and 8 bases lay in between. Germline V gene sequence: CDR1 DFQATT, CDR2 SNEGSKA (reference sequence). The CDR3 length is 14 residues. CDR3 region: CSASFLPNTGELFF. CDR3 DNA: TGCAGTGCTAGTTTTCTTCCGAACACCGGGGAGCTGTTTTTT.

The chain combines TRBV7-9 with TRBJ2-5; TRBD2 matches 7 bases. After removal of 3 bases from V and 5 bases from J, the junction contained 9 bases not matched to a gene. Germline CDR1 and CDR2: SEHNR and FQNEAQ (reference sequence). CDR3 length: 15 residues. The CDR3 DNA reads TGTGCCAGCAGCTTTTATGGGAGGGGAGCTGAGACCCAGTACTTC. It translates to CASSFYGRGAETQYF.

The chain is built from TRBV2 and TRBJ1-3; D gene ambiguous. Trimming took off 9 bases at V and 11 bases at J, with 11 bases between the two ends. The CDR3 contains 10 residues. Germline assignment: CDR1 SNHLY and CDR2 FYNNEI. CDR3: CASKEVSIYF. CDR3 DNA: TGTGCCAGTAAGGAGGTCTCCATATATTTT.

This clone was seen more than once but under ten times. This sequence joins TRBV4-2 and TRBJ2-2; TRBD1 agrees at 9 bases. CDR1 and CDR2 (germline): LGHNA, YNFKEQ. The CDR3 extends over 17 amino acids. V was pared by 0 bases and J by 3 bases, with 5 bases of the junction left unmatched. CDR3 sequence reads: CASSQDSGQGYTGELFF. CDR3 in DNA: TGTGCCAGCAGCCAAGACTCGGGACAGGGTTACACCGGGGAGCTGTTTTTT.

This chain links TRBV2 with TRBJ2-5; TRBD2 might be the D (6 bases). V was pared by 6 bases and J by 2 bases, with 10 bases between. This CDR3 is built from 13 residues. Germline V gene lookup returns CDR1 SNHLY and CDR2 FYNNEI. CDR3 DNA: TGTGCCAGCAGCTCTAGCGTACAAGAGACCCAGTACTTC. It encodes CASSSSVQETQYF.